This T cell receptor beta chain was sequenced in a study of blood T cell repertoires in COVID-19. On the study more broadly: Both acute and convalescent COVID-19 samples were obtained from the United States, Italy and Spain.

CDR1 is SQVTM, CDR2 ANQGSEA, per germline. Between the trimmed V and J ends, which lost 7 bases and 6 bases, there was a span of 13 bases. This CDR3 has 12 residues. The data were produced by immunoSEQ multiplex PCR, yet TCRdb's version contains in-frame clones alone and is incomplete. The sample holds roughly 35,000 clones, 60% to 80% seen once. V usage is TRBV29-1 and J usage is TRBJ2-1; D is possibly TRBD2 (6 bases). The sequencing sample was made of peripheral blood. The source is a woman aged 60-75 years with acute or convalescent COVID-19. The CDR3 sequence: CSADGGGNEQFF. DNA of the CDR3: TGCAGCGCCGACGGGGGAGGCAATGAGCAGTTCTTC.